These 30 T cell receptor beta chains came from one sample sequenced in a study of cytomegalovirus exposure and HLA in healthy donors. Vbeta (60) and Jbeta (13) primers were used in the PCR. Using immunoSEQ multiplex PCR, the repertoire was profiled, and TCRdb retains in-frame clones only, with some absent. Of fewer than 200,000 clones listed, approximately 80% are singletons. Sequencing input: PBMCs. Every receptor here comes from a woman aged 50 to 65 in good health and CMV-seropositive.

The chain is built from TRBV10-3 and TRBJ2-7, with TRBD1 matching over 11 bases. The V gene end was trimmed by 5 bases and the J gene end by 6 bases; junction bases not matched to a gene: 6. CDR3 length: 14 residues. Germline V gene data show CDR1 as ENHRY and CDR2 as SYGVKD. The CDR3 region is CAISLGQGASEQYF. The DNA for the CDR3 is TGTGCCATCAGTTTAGGACAGGGGGCTAGCGAGCAGTACTTC.

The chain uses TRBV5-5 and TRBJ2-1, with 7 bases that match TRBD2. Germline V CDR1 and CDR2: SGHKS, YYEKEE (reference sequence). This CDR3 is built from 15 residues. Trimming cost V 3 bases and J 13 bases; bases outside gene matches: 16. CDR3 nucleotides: TGTGCCAGCAGCTCCAGTCGTTCCTCGGGAGGTTCCCAGTTCTTC. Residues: CASSSSRSSGGSQFF.

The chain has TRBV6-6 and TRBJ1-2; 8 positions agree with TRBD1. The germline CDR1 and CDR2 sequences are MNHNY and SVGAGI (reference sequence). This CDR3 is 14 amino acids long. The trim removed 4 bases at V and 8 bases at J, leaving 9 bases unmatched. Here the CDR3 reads CASSSRRQGQGYTF. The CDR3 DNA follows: TGTGCCAGCAGTTCTAGGAGACAGGGGCAAGGCTACACCTTC.

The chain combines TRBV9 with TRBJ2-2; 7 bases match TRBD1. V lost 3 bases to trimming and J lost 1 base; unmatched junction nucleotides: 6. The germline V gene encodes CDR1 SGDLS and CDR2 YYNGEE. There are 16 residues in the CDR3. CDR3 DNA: TGTGCCAGCAGCGGGATGGACAGGATGAACACCGGGGAGCTGTTTTTT. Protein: CASSGMDRMNTGELFF.

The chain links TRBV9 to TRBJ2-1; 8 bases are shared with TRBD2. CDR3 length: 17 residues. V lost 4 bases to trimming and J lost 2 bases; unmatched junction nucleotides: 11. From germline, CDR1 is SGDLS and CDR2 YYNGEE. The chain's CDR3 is CASSPVIGRGAYNEQFF. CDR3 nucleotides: TGTGCCAGCAGCCCAGTCATTGGGCGGGGGGCCTACAATGAGCAGTTCTTC. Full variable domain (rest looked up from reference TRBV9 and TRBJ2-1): DSGVTQTPKHLITATGQRVTLRCSPRSGDLSVYWYQQSLDQGLQFLIQYYNGEERAKGNILERFSAQQFPDLHSELNLSSLELGDSALYFCASSPVIGRGAYNEQFFGPGTRLTVL.

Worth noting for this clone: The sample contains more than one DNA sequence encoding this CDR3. CDR3: CASSVGTGGFDEQFF. The CDR3, as DNA: TGTGCCAGCAGTGTCGGGACAGGGGGGTTCGATGAGCAGTTCTTC. V usage is TRBV2 and J usage is TRBJ2-1, with TRBD1 matching 11 bases. From germline, CDR1 is SNHLY and CDR2 FYNNEI. V lost 4 bases and J lost 8; bases outside the gene matches: 7. The CDR3 spans 15 residues.

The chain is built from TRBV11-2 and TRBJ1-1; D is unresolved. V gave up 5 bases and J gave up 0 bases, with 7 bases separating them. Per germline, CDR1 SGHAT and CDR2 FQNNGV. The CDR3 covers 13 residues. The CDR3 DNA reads TGTGCCAGCAGCGTAACAGTGAACACTGAAGCTTTCTTT. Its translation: CASSVTVNTEAFF.

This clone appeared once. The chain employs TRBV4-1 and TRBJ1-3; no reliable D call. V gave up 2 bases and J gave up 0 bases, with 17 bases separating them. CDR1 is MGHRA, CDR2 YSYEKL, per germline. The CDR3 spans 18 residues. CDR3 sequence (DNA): TGCGCCAGCAGCCAAACCCCCTCTATCGACTTCTCTGGAAACACCATATATTTT. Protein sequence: CASSQTPSIDFSGNTIYF.

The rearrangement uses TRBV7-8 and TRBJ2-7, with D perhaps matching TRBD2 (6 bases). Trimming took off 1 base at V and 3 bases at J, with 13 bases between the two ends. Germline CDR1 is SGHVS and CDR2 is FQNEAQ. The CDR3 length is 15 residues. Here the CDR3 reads CASSLGAGPGYEQYF. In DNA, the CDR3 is TGTGCCAGCAGCTTAGGGGCGGGGCCAGGCTACGAGCAGTACTTC. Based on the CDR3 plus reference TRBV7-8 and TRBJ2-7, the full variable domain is GAGVSQSPRYKVAKRGQDVALRCDPISGHVSLFWYQQALGQGPEFLTYFQNEAQLDKSGLPSDRFFAERPEGSVSTLKIQRTQQEDSAVYLCASSLGAGPGYEQYFGPGTRLTVT.

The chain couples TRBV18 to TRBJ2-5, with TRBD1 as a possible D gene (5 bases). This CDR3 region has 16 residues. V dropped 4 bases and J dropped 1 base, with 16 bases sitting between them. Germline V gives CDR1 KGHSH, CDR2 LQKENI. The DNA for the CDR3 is TGTGCCAGCTCACACCAGGACACGGGCGGCCAAGAGACCCAGTACTTC. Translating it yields CASSHQDTGGQETQYF.

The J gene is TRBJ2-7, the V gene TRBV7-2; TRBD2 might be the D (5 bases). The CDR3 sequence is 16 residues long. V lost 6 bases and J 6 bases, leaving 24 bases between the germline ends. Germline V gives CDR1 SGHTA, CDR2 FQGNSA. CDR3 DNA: TGTGCCAGCAGTATATCCAGCGGACCCTCGCTTGGCGAGCAGTACTTC. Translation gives CASSISSGPSLGEQYF.

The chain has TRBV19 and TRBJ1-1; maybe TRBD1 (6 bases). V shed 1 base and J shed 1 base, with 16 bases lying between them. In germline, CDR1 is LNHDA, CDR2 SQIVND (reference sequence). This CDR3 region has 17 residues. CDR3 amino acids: CASSIGRRGYSNTEAFF. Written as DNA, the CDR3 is TGTGCCAGTAGTATAGGGAGAAGGGGGTACTCGAACACTGAAGCTTTCTTT.

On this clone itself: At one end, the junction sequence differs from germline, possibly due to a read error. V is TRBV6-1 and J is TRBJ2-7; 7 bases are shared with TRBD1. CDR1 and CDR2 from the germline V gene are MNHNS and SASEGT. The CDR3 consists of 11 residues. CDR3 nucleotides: TGTGCCAGCAAGAACAGGGGCGAGCAGCACTTC. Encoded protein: CASKNRGEQHF.

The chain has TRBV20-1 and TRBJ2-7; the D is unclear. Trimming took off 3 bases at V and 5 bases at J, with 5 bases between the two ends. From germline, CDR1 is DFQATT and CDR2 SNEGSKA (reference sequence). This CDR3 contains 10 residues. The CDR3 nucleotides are TGCAGTGCTAGGAGGAACGAGCAGTACTTC. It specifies CSARRNEQYF.

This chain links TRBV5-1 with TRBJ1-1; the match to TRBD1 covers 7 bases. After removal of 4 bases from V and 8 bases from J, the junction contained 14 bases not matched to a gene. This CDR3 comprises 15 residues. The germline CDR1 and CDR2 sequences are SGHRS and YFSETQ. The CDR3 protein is CASSGDSVGEREAFF. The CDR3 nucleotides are TGCGCCAGCAGCGGGGACAGCGTCGGGGAACGAGAAGCTTTCTTT. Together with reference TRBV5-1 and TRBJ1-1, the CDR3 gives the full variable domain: KAGVTQTPRYLIKTRGQQVTLSCSPISGHRSVSWYQQTPGQGLQFLFEYFSETQRNKGNFPGRFSGRQFSNSRSEMNVSTLELGDSALYLCASSGDSVGEREAFFGQGTRLTVV.

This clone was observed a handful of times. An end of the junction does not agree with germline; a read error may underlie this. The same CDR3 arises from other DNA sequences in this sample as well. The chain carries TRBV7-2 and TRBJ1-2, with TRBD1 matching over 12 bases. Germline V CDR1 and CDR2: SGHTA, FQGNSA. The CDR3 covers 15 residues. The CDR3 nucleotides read TGTGCCAGCAGCTTAGATTTTGGGGGACAGGGGGCTTTGCCCTTC. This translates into CASSLDFGGQGALPF.

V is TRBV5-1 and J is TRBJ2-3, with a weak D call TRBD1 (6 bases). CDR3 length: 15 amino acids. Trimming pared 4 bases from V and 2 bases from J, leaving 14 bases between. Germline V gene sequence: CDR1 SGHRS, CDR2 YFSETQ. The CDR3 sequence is CASSPNDRTTDTQYF. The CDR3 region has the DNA TGCGCCAGCAGCCCAAATGACAGGACCACAGATACGCAGTATTTT.

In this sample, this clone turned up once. In DNA form, the CDR3 reads TGTGCCAGCAGCCAAGAAACGAAGGGGTGGACCGGGGAGCTGTTTTTT. Its translation: CASSQETKGWTGELFF. This chain uses TRBV4-2 with TRBJ2-2; D perhaps matches TRBD1 (5 bases). The CDR3 consists of 16 residues. Germline CDR1 reads LGHNA; CDR2 reads YNFKEQ. Trimming took off 0 bases at V and 5 bases at J, with 13 bases between the two ends.

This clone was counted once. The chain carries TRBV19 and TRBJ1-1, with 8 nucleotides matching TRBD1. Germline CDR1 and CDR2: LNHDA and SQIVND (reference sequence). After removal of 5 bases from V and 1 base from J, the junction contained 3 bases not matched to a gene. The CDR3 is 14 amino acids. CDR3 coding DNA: TGTGCCAGTAGTGCTGGGACAGGGAACACTGAAGCTTTCTTT. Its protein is CASSAGTGNTEAFF.

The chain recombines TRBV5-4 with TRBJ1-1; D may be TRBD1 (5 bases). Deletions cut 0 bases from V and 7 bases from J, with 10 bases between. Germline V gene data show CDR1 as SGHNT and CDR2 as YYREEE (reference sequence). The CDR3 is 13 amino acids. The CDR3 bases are TGTGCCAGCAGCTTGGCCGGGGGTCGTGAAGCTTTCTTT. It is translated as CASSLAGGREAFF.

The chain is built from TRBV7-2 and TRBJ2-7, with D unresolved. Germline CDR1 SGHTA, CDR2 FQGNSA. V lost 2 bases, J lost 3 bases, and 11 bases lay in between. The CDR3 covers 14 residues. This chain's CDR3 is CASSLQNRDYEQYF. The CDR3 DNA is TGTGCCAGCAGCTTACAAAACCGCGACTACGAGCAGTACTTC.

CDR3 DNA: TGTGCCAGCAGGGGCCAGGGGGCGCATACTGAAGCTTTCTTT. Amino acids: CASRGQGAHTEAFF. The rearrangement uses TRBV28 and TRBJ1-1, with TRBD1 matching over 8 bases. Germline V gives CDR1 MDHEN, CDR2 SYDVKM. This CDR3 has 14 amino acids. The trim removed 6 bases at V and 5 bases at J, leaving 8 bases unmatched. Filled out from reference TRBV28 and TRBJ1-1, the complete variable domain reads DVKVTQSSRYLVKRTGEKVFLECVQDMDHENMFWYRQDPGLGLRLIYFSYDVKMKEKGDIPEGYSVSREKKERFSLILESASTNQTSMYLCASRGQGAHTEAFFGQGTRLTVV.

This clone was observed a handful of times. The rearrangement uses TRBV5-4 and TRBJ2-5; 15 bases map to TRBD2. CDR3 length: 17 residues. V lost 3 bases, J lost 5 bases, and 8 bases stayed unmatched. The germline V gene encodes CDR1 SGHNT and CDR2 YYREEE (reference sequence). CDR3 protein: CASSSGLAGGPEETQYF. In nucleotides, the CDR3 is TGTGCCAGCAGCTCCGGACTAGCGGGGGGGCCGGAGGAGACCCAGTACTTC.

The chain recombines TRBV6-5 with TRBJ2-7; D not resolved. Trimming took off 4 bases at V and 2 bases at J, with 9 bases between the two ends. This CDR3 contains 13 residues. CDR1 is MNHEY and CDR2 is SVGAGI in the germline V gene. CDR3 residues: CASSSPGTYEQYF. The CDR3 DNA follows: TGTGCCAGCAGTTCCCCAGGAACCTACGAGCAGTACTTC.

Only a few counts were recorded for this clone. This CDR3 is CASSVAFRVDEQFF. The CDR3 bases are TGTGCCAGCAGCGTAGCGTTCCGAGTTGATGAGCAGTTCTTC. The J gene is TRBJ2-1, the V gene TRBV9; D is unresolved. Trimming removed 0 bases at V and 8 bases at J, with 12 bases between. In germline, CDR1 is SGDLS, CDR2 YYNGEE. There are 14 residues in the CDR3.

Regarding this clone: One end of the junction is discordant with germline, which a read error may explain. The CDR3 loop is CASSPKYYAQYF. Here the CDR3 DNA reads TGTGCCAGCAGTCCAAAGTACTACGCGCAGTACTTC. V gene TRBV28 combines with J gene TRBJ2-7; unclear D gene. CDR1 is MDHEN and CDR2 is SYDVKM in the germline V gene. This CDR3 spans 12 amino acids.

The chain's CDR3 is CASSTQPGQGALGETQYF. CDR3 nucleotide sequence: TGCGCCAGCAGCACCCAACCGGGACAGGGGGCGCTGGGGGAGACCCAGTACTTC. The rearrangement uses TRBV5-1 and TRBJ2-5; 12 bases line up with TRBD1. CDR3 size: 18 residues. J gave up 5 bases and V 4 bases, and 15 bases lay outside the gene matches. Germline-derived CDR1 and CDR2 are SGHRS and YFSETQ.

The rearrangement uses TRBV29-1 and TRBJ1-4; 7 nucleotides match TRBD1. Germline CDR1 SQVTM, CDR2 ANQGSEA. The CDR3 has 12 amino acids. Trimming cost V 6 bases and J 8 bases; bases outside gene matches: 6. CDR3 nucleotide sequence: TGCAGCGTGGCTGGGACAGCGGAAAAACTGTTTTTT. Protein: CSVAGTAEKLFF.

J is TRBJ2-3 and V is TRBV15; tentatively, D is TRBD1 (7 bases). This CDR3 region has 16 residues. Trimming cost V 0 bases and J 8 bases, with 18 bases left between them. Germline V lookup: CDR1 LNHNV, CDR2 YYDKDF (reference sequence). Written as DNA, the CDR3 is TGTGCCACCAGCAGAGATAGGGGGGCGTCAGGGGGTACGCAGTATTTT. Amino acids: CATSRDRGASGGTQYF.

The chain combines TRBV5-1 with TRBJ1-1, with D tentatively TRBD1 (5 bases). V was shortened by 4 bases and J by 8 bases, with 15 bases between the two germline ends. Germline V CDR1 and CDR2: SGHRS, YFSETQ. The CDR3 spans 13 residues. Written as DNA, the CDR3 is TGCGCCAGCAGCCCCCCGGGGGGTTTAGAAGCTTTCTTT. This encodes CASSPPGGLEAFF.